These 13 T cell receptor beta chains share one sample of origin, sequenced in a study of beta chain features in type 1 diabetes. The investigators reverse transcribed all of the isolated RNA, so they sequenced expressed TCRB transcripts. Here immunoSEQ multiplex PCR was the method, and the copy in TCRdb shows in-frame clones only, minus some. This table has hundreds of thousands of clones, roughly 31% appearing once. Specimen: naive CD4+ T cells from blood. These TCRs come from a man aged 18 to 29 in good health.

The V and J genes are TRBV30 and TRBJ2-3; D not resolved. The germline gives CDR1 GTSNPN, CDR2 SVGIG (reference sequence). Trimming left V 0 bases short and J 2 bases short, with 3 bases between. The CDR3 consists of 12 residues. The CDR3 loop reads CAWSVDTDTQYF. The DNA for the CDR3 is TGTGCCTGGAGTGTAGACACAGATACGCAGTATTTT. Combining the CDR3 with reference TRBV30 and TRBJ2-3 gives the whole variable domain SQTIHQWPATLVQPVGSPLSLECTVEGTSNPNLYWYRQAAGRGLQLLFYSVGIGQISSEVPQNLSASRPQDRQFILSSKKLLLSDSGFYLCAWSVDTDTQYFGPGTRLTVL.

The V call is TRBV7-6, the J call TRBJ2-7; TRBD2 aligns across 7 bases. Germline V gene sequence: CDR1 SGHVS, CDR2 FNYEAQ. Losses at the gene ends were 0 bases for V and 7 bases for J; bases not matched to a gene: 12. This CDR3 is built from 16 residues. CDR3 protein: CASSLALGGRSSEQYF. As DNA, the CDR3 is TGTGCCAGCAGCTTAGCCCTTGGCGGGAGATCGAGTGAGCAGTACTTC.

This clone showed up just a few times. The chain employs TRBV6-1 and TRBJ2-3; a weak D match, TRBD2 (5 bases). The CDR3 is 13 amino acids. V lost 2 bases and J lost 6, with 9 bases in between. Germline V gives CDR1 MNHNS, CDR2 SASEGT. The CDR3 protein is CASSETRLDTQYF. The CDR3 DNA sequence: TGTGCCAGCAGTGAAACTAGGTTGGATACGCAGTATTTT.

V is TRBV29-1 and J is TRBJ2-3, with D perhaps given as TRBD1 or TRBD2 (5 bases each). The CDR3 contains 15 residues. Trimming removed 7 bases at V and 2 bases at J, with 19 bases between. CDR1 and CDR2 (germline): SQVTM, ANQGSEA. The CDR3 DNA follows: TGCAGCGGAGGGGACGGGCTTCCCGTCACAGATACGCAGTATTTT. This encodes CSGGDGLPVTDTQYF.

This clone has just a few counts. One end of the junction fails to match germline, which may point to a read error. This rearrangement joins TRBV7-7 to TRBJ1-4; tentative D call: TRBD1 (5 bases). The length of the CDR3 is 14 residues. Germline CDR1 and CDR2: SSHAT and FNYEAQ (reference sequence). CDR3: CASSGGGSNEKLFF. The CDR3 DNA sequence: TGTGCTAGCAGCGGTGGGGGGTCTAATGAAAAACTGTTTTTT.

The table lists this clone with a few counts. This rearrangement joins TRBV6-5 to TRBJ2-1, with 10 bases identical to TRBD2. Losses at the gene ends were 5 bases for V and 7 bases for J; bases not matched to a gene: 2. The length of the CDR3 is 13 residues. The germline CDR1 and CDR2 sequences are MNHEY and SVGAGI. CDR3 sequence reads: CASSRTSGNEQFF. CDR3 nucleotides: TGTGCCAGCAGTAGGACTAGCGGTAATGAGCAGTTCTTC.

The chain combines TRBV29-1 with TRBJ1-3, with no clear D. CDR1 is SQVTM and CDR2 is ANQGSEA in the germline V gene. The CDR3 is 13 residues long. V was cut by 2 bases and J by 1 base, with 6 bases left in between. CDR3 DNA: TGCAGCGTTGAATCCAGTTCTGGAAACACCATATATTTT. Translation gives CSVESSSGNTIYF.

The CDR3 spells CASSSIQAGELFF. In DNA form, the CDR3 reads TGTGCCAGCAGCTCCATTCAGGCCGGGGAGCTGTTTTTT. This chain connects TRBV11-2 to TRBJ2-2, with D unclear. This CDR3 region has 13 residues. The germline V and J ends were trimmed by 4 bases and 6 bases, with 9 bases remaining between them. Germline V gene lookup returns CDR1 SGHAT and CDR2 FQNNGV.

This chain uses TRBV30 with TRBJ1-1, with 9 bases lining up with TRBD1. The CDR3 consists of 17 residues. CDR1 is GTSNPN, CDR2 SVGIG, per germline (reference sequence). Losses at the gene ends were 0 bases for V and 0 bases for J; bases not matched to a gene: 8. CDR3 in DNA: TGTGCCTGGAGTGTACCGAGGACAGGGGTGCTGAACACTGAAGCTTTCTTT. Its translation is CAWSVPRTGVLNTEAFF.

The rearrangement uses TRBV2 and TRBJ2-5, with 7 bases fitting TRBD1. The CDR3 sequence is 11 residues long. Looked up from germline, CDR1 is SNHLY and CDR2 is FYNNEI. Trimming cost V 9 bases and J 3 bases; bases outside gene matches: 1. The CDR3 sequence is CASQGEETQYF. CDR3 DNA: TGTGCCAGTCAGGGGGAAGAGACCCAGTACTTC. Full variable domain (missing parts from reference TRBV2 and TRBJ2-5): EPEVTQTPSHQVTQMGQEVILRCVPISNHLYFYWYRQILGQKVEFLVSFYNNEISEKSEIFDDQFSVERPDGSNFTLKIRSTKLEDSAMYFCASQGEETQYFGPGTRLLVL.

The chain employs TRBV30 and TRBJ2-7, with 12 nucleotides matching TRBD2. Germline trimming cut 2 bases from V and 2 bases from J; bases unmatched to any gene: 16. There are 19 residues in the CDR3. Germline CDR1 reads GTSNPN; CDR2 reads SVGIG (reference sequence). CDR3 nucleotides: TGTGCCTGGAGTTCTCCAACTAGCGGGAGGCTACCCCGGACCTACGAGCAGTACTTC. Amino acids: CAWSSPTSGRLPRTYEQYF.

This chain links TRBV28 with TRBJ2-1; maybe TRBD2 (6 bases). Trimming took 4 bases from V and 4 from J, leaving 14 bases between them. CDR1 and CDR2 from the germline V gene are MDHEN and SYDVKM. This CDR3 has 15 residues. CDR3 bases: TGTGCCAGCAGTTCATCCCCTAGCGAGTACAATGAGCAGTTCTTC. This encodes CASSSSPSEYNEQFF.

In regard to this clone: The sample has other DNA sequences that encode this CDR3 too. This CDR3 is CASSVGRQAGANVLTF. DNA for the CDR3: TGTGCCAGCAGCGTCGGCCGGCAGGCGGGGGCCAACGTCCTGACTTTC. The chain links TRBV9 to TRBJ2-6; D is unclear. The CDR3 has 16 amino acids. Looked up from germline, CDR1 is SGDLS and CDR2 is YYNGEE. V was cut by 2 bases and J by 4 bases, with 13 bases left in between.